One sample yielded the 9 T cell receptor beta chains listed below, sequenced in a study of CD8+ T cells in alopecia areata. Sequencing templates came from extracted RNA that was reverse transcribed into cDNA. Measured with immunoSEQ multiplex PCR; TCRdb has only the in-frame clones, and not every one. Here the sample spans 180,000 or so clones, 50% to 75% being singletons. Treatment in this sample: oral pan-JAK inhibitor, 5-10 mg twice daily. Sequenced here: CD4+ T cells sorted from blood, sampled between weeks 55 and 70, from a patient treated with tofacitinib. Receptors were obtained from a human donor with alopecia areata.

A single count supports this clone. CDR3 coding DNA: TGTGCCTGGAGTGTAAGGGGGGGAATAAATCAGCCCCAGCATTTT. It yields the protein CAWSVRGGINQPQHF. V gene TRBV30 combines with J gene TRBJ1-5; a weak D match, TRBD1 (6 bases). The germline V and J ends were trimmed by 0 bases and 4 bases, with 13 bases remaining between them. The CDR3 contains 15 residues. CDR1 and CDR2 from the germline V gene are GTSNPN and SVGIG (reference sequence).

This clone was counted a few times. The rearrangement links TRBV11-2 to TRBJ2-3, with D uncertain. Trimming took 1 base from V and 5 from J, leaving 4 bases between them. There are 12 residues in the CDR3. Germline values: CDR1 SGHAT, CDR2 FQNNGV. The CDR3 loop reads CASSLVGDTQYF. The CDR3 DNA reads as TGTGCCAGCAGCTTAGTGGGAGATACGCAGTATTTT.

The rearrangement links TRBV29-1 to TRBJ2-1, with a possible D match to TRBD1 (6 bases). The CDR3 is 15 amino acids. Trimming left V 2 bases short and J 5 bases short, with 16 bases between. The germline CDR1 and CDR2 sequences are SQVTM and ANQGSEA. This chain's CDR3 is CSVEKGRGPNNEQFF. CDR3 DNA sequence: TGCAGCGTTGAAAAGGGCAGGGGTCCTAACAATGAGCAGTTCTTC.

The chain links TRBV18 to TRBJ1-2; D not certain. The ends were cut back, 3 bases at V and 5 bases at J, with 7 bases in the middle. Looked up from germline, CDR1 is KGHSH and CDR2 is LQKENI. The CDR3 contains 12 residues. In nucleotides, the CDR3 is TGTGCCAGCTCACCCACGGATTATGGCTACACCTTC. Translating gives CASSPTDYGYTF.

The chain is built from TRBV20-1 and TRBJ1-2; the D is unclear. Germline values: CDR1 DFQATT, CDR2 SNEGSKA (reference sequence). V lost 3 bases and J lost 2, with 4 bases in between. The CDR3 covers 11 residues. CDR3 coding DNA: TGCAGTGCTAGGACGAACTATGGCTACACCTTC. Its translation is CSARTNYGYTF.

A few counts support this clone. This chain joins TRBV4-1 and TRBJ1-2; D not resolved. CDR1 MGHRA and CDR2 YSYEKL come from the germline V gene. This CDR3 is 12 amino acids long. V was pared by 0 bases and J by 14 bases, with 13 bases between. This chain's CDR3 is CASSQDVHPATF. The CDR3 nucleotides are TGCGCCAGCAGCCAAGATGTGCACCCGGCGACCTTC.

In its sample, this clone was seen a few times. J is TRBJ1-2 and V is TRBV23-1, with a weak D call TRBD1 (5 bases). TRBV23-1 qualifies as an ORF whose function is uncertain. The CDR3 spans 12 residues. V dropped 0 bases and J dropped 8 bases, with 7 bases sitting between them. The CDR3 is CASSQSGEGYTF. CDR3 sequence (DNA): TGCGCCAGCAGTCAATCGGGGGAGGGCTACACCTTC.

This clone was counted between two and nine times. V usage is TRBV19 and J usage is TRBJ1-2, with TRBD1 identical over 8 bases. Germline CDR1 reads LNHDA; CDR2 reads SQIVND (reference sequence). CDR3 size: 13 residues. The junction had 0 bases not matched to a gene; V was cut back by 3 bases and J by 3 bases. The CDR3 DNA follows: TGTGCCAGTAGTATGGACAGGGACTATGGCTACACCTTC. This translates into CASSMDRDYGYTF.

This clone was recorded once. J is TRBJ2-2 and V is TRBV11-2; D gene ambiguous. With 3 bases removed from V and 4 bases from J, the gap between germline ends came to 9 bases. Germline V gene sequence: CDR1 SGHAT, CDR2 FQNNGV. This CDR3 has 14 amino acids. CDR3 coding DNA: TGTGCCAGCAGCTTTTTACTGAGCACCGGGGAGCTGTTTTTT. Amino acids: CASSFLLSTGELFF.